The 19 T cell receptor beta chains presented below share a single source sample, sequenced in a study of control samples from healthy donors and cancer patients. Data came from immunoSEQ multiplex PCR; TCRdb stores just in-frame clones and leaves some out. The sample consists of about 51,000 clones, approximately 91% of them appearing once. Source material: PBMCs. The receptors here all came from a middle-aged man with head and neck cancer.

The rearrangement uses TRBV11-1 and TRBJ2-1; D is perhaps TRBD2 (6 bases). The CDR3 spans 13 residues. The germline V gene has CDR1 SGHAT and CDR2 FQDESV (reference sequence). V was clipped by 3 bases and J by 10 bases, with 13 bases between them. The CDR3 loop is CASSFGGFGEQFF. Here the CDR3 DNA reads TGTGCCAGCAGCTTCGGGGGTTTCGGAGAGCAGTTCTTC. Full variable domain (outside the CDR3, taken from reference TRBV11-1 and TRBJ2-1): EAEVAQSPRYKITEKSQAVAFWCDPISGHATLYWYRQILGQGPELLVQFQDESVVDDSQLPKDRFSAERLKGVDSTLKIQPAELGDSAMYLCASSFGGFGEQFFGPGTRLTVL.

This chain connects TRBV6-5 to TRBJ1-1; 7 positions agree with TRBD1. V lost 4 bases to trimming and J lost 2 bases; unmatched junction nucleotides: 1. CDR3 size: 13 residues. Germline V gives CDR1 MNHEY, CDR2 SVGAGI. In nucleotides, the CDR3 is TGTGCCAGCAGTTGGGACAGCAACACTGAAGCTTTCTTT. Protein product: CASSWDSNTEAFF.

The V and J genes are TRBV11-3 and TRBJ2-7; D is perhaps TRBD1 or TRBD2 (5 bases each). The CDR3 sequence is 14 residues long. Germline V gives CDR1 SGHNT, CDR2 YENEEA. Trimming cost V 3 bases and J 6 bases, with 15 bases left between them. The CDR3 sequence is CASSLGQAGSEQYF. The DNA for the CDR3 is TGTGCCAGCAGCTTGGGCCAAGCAGGGAGCGAGCAGTACTTC.

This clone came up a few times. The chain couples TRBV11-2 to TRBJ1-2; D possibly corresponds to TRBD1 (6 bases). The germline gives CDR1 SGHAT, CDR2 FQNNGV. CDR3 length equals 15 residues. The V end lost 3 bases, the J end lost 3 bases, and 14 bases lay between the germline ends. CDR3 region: CASSLNRDMYYGYTF. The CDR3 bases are TGTGCCAGCAGCTTGAACCGGGACATGTACTATGGCTACACCTTC.

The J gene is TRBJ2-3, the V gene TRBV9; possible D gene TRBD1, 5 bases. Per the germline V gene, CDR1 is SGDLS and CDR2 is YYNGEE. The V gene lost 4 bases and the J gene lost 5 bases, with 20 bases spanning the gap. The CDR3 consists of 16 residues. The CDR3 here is CASSPRADSSIDTQYF. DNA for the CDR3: TGTGCCAGCAGCCCCCGGGCAGACAGTTCCATAGATACGCAGTATTTT. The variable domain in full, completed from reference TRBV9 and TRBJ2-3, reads DSGVTQTPKHLITATGQRVTLRCSPRSGDLSVYWYQQSLDQGLQFLIQYYNGEERAKGNILERFSAQQFPDLHSELNLSSLELGDSALYFCASSPRADSSIDTQYFGPGTRLTVL.

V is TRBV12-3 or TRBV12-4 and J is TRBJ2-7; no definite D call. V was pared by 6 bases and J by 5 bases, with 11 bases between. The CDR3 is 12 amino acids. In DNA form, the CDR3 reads TGTGCCAGCAGCCTTTCGGTCAACGAGCAGTACTTC. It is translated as CASSLSVNEQYF.

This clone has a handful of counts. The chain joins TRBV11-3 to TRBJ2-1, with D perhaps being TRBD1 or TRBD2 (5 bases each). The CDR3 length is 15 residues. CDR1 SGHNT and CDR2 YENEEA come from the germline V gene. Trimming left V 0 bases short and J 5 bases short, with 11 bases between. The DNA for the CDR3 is TGTGCCAGCAGCTTAGAGGGGGAGATACACAATGAGCAGTTCTTC. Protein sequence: CASSLEGEIHNEQFF.

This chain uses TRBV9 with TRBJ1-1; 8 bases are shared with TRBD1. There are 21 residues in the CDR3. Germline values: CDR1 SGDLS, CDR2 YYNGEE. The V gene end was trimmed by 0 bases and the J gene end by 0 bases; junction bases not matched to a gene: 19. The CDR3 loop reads CASSVAGQGAQFWTMNTEAFF. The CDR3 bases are TGTGCCAGCAGCGTAGCCGGCCAGGGGGCTCAGTTTTGGACAATGAACACTGAAGCTTTCTTT.

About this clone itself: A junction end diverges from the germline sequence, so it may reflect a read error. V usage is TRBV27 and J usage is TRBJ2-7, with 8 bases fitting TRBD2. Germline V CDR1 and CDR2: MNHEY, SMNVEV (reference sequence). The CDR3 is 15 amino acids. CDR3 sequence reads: CPPGQFGLAEYEQYF. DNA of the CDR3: TGCCCCCCGGGCCAATTCGGACTAGCAGAGTACGAGCAGTACTTC.

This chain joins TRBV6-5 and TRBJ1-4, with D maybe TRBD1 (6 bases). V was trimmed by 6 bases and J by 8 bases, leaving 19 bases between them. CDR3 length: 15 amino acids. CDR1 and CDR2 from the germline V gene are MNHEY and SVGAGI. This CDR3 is CASSKGGGAEEKLFF. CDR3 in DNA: TGTGCCAGCAGCAAAGGGGGAGGGGCTGAGGAAAAACTGTTTTTT.

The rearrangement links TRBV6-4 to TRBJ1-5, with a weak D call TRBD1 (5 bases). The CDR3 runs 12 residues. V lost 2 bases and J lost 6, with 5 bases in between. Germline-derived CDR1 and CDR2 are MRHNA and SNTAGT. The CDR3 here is CASSDRGQPQHF. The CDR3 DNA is TGTGCCAGCAGTGACAGGGGTCAGCCCCAGCATTTT.

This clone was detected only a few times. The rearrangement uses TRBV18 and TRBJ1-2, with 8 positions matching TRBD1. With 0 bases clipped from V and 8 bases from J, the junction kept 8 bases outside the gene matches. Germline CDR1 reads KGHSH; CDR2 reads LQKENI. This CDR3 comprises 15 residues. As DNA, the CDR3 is TGTGCCAGCTCACCACCGGGACAGGCATTGGCAGGCTACACCTTC. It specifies CASSPPGQALAGYTF.

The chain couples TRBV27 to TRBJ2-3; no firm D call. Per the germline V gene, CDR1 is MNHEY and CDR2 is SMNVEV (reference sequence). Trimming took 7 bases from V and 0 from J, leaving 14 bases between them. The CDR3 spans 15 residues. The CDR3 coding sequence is TGTGCCAGCAAGATTGGCTTAGCCAGCACAGATACGCAGTATTTT. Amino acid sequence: CASKIGLASTDTQYF.

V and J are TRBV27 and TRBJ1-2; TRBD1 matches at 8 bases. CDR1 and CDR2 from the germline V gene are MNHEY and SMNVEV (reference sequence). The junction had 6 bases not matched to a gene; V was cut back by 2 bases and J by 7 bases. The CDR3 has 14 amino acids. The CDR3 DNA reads TGTGCCAGCAGTTTAGGACAGGGTGAGGGTGGCTACACCTTC. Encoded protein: CASSLGQGEGGYTF.

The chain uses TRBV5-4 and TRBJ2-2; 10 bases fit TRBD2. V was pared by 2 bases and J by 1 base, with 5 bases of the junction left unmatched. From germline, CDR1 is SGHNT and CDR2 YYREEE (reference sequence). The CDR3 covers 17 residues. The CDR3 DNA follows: TGTGCCAGCAGCTTACTACTAGCGGGGCTGAACACCGGGGAGCTGTTTTTT. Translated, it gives CASSLLLAGLNTGELFF.

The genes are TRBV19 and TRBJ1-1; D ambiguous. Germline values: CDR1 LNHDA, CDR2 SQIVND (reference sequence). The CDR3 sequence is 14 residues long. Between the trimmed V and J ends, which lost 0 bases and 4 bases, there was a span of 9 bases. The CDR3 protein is CASSIDEWGTEAFF. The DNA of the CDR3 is TGTGCCAGTAGTATAGATGAATGGGGCACTGAAGCTTTCTTT.

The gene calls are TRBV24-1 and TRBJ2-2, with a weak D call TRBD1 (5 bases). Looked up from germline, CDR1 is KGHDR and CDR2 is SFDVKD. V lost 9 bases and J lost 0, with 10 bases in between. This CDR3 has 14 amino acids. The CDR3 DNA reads TGTGCCACCGTGAGGACACCGAACACCGGGGAGCTGTTTTTT. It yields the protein CATVRTPNTGELFF.

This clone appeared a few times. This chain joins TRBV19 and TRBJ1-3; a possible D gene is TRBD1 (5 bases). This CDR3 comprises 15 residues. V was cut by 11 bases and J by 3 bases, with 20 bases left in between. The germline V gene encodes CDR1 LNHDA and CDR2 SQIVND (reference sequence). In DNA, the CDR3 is TGTGCCTCTCCCAGGGAGGGTTGGGGTGGAAACACCATATATTTT. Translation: CASPREGWGGNTIYF.

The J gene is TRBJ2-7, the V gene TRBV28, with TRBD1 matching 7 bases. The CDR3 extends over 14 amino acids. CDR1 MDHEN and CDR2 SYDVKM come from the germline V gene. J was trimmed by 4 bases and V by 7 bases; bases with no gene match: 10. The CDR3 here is CASTRTGLYYEQYF. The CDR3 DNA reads TGTGCCAGCACCCGGACAGGCCTTTATTACGAGCAGTACTTC.